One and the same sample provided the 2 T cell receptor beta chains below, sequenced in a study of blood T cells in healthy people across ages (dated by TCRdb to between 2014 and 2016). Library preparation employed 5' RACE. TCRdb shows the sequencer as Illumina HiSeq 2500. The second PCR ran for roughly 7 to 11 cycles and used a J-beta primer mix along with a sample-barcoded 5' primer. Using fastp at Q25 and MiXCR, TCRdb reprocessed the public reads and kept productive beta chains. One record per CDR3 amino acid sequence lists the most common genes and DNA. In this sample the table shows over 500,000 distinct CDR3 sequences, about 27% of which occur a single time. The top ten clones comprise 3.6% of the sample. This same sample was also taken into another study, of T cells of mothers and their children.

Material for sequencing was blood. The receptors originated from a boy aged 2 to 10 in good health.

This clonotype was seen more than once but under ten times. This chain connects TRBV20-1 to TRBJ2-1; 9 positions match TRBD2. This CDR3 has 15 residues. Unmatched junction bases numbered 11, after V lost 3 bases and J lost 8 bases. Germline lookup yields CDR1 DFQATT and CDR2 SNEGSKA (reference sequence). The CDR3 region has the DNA TGCAGTGCTAGGAATAGCGGGAGTGAGGGGGATGAGCAGTTCTTC. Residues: CSARNSGSEGDEQFF.

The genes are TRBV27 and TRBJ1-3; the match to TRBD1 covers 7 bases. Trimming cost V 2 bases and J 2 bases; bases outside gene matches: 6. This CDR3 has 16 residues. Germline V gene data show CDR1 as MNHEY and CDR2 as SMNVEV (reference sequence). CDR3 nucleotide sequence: TGTGCCAGCAGTTTAGAGGACCAGGGGGCTGGAAACACCATATATTTT. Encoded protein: CASSLEDQGAGNTIYF.